This T cell receptor beta chain was sequenced during a study of cytomegalovirus exposure and HLA in healthy donors. The CDR3 loop spans 15 amino acids. Trimming took 0 bases from V and 0 from J, leaving 7 bases between them. Germline V gives CDR1 SGHTS, CDR2 YDEGEE. In regard to this clone: Its antigen is unknown.

General observations from the study: In vitro work confirmed that a few CMV-associated chains recognize CMV antigens. The listing of 150 to 200 TCR beta chains classed them as cytomegalovirus-associated.

The donors were members of the roughly 120-subject validation cohort (separate from the approximately 670-subject first cohort). Profiling relied on immunoSEQ multiplex PCR, and the TCRdb table lists in-frame clones only, not all of them. This table has about 150,000 clones, roughly nine tenths appearing once. The sequence was collected from a young man in good health and CMV-seronegative. Sequenced: PBMCs. The gene calls are TRBV5-8 and TRBJ1-3; no reliable D call. The CDR3 DNA sequence: TGTGCCAGCAGCTTGGGACAAAACTCTGGAAACACCATATATTTT. Amino acids: CASSLGQNSGNTIYF.